One sample yielded the 27 T cell receptor beta chains listed below, sequenced in a study of blood T cell repertoires in COVID-19. Clones were read by immunoSEQ multiplex PCR, and TCRdb kept only the in-frame ones, dropping some. The sample lists around 200,000 clones, approximately 84% occurring once. Sequencing was done on a sample of peripheral blood. The receptors derive from a woman of 80 years or more with acute or convalescent COVID-19.

The chain couples TRBV7-6 to TRBJ2-1; D call uncertain. The V gene lost 2 bases and the J gene lost 6 bases, with 11 bases spanning the gap. The CDR3 is made up of 14 amino acids. Per the germline V gene, CDR1 is SGHVS and CDR2 is FNYEAQ. The CDR3 coding sequence is TGTGCCAGCAGCTTATCCCCTGCGGTCAATGAGCAGTTCTTC. Protein: CASSLSPAVNEQFF.

This clone has a single count. The V call is TRBV9, the J call TRBJ1-6, with TRBD1 matching over 7 bases. This CDR3 is built from 14 residues. Per germline, CDR1 SGDLS and CDR2 YYNGEE. Trimming cost V 4 bases and J 6 bases; bases outside gene matches: 4. In nucleotides, the CDR3 is TGTGCCAGCAGCCTGGGACAGAGTAATTCACCCCTCCACTTT. This sequence encodes CASSLGQSNSPLHF.

The chain recombines TRBV18 with TRBJ1-6; no firm D call. Germline CDR1 KGHSH, CDR2 LQKENI. Trimming stripped 3 bases from V and 10 bases from J, with 13 bases between. This CDR3 spans 14 amino acids. The CDR3 loop is CASSPQALGSPLHF. The CDR3 nucleotides read TGTGCCAGCTCACCGCAGGCCCTTGGGTCACCCCTCCACTTT.

The chain carries TRBV4-3 and TRBJ2-1; 10 nucleotides align to TRBD2. The germline CDR1 and CDR2 sequences are LGHNA and YSLEER. The CDR3 is 17 residues long. V trimming: 1 base; J trimming: 2 bases; junction bases outside the gene matches: 5. CDR3: CASSQGTSGDAYNEQFF. In nucleotides, the CDR3 is TGCGCCAGCAGCCAAGGAACTAGCGGGGACGCCTACAATGAGCAGTTCTTC.

The rearrangement joins TRBV9 to TRBJ2-5; TRBD1 aligns across 7 bases. The length of the CDR3 is 18 residues. Germline loops: CDR1 SGDLS, CDR2 YYNGEE. V lost 2 bases and J lost 3; bases outside the gene matches: 16. The CDR3 protein is CASSVGVATGSGKETQYF. The CDR3 region has the DNA TGTGCCAGCAGCGTGGGAGTAGCGACAGGGAGTGGGAAAGAGACCCAGTACTTC.

V gene TRBV4-2 combines with J gene TRBJ2-7, with a tentative D call TRBD2 (6 bases). Trimming left V 4 bases short and J 0 bases short, with 16 bases between. The CDR3 runs 16 residues. The germline V gene has CDR1 LGHNA and CDR2 YNFKEQ. The CDR3 nucleotides are TGTGCCAGCAGCCTGGTCCGCATTAGCGGCTCCTACGAGCAGTACTTC. This sequence encodes CASSLVRISGSYEQYF.

The chain carries TRBV19 and TRBJ1-2; D gene unclear. The CDR3 runs to 13 residues. Looked up from germline, CDR1 is LNHDA and CDR2 is SQIVND (reference sequence). V lost 3 bases to trimming and J lost 9 bases, with 14 bases between them. The DNA for the CDR3 is TGTGCCAGTAGTATTCTCGCGCCTCCAAGCTACACCTTC. This gives the protein CASSILAPPSYTF.

The V gene is TRBV2, the J gene TRBJ1-1; D call uncertain. CDR3 length equals 15 residues. The ends were cut back, 6 bases at V and 0 bases at J, with 14 bases in the middle. CDR1 and CDR2 (germline): SNHLY, FYNNEI. CDR3 nucleotides: TGTGCCAGCAGGACTAAGGGTGTGATGAACACTGAAGCTTTCTTT. Protein sequence: CASRTKGVMNTEAFF.

This clone is a singleton in its sample. The chain is built from TRBV7-8 and TRBJ1-2; tentative D call: TRBD1 (5 bases). In germline, CDR1 is SGHVS, CDR2 FQNEAQ. The CDR3 covers 16 residues. The V gene lost 5 bases and the J gene lost 6 bases, with 22 bases spanning the gap. CDR3 region: CASSPLEGASFDGYTF. The CDR3 coding sequence is TGTGCCAGCAGCCCACTGGAAGGGGCCTCGTTCGATGGCTACACCTTC.

The V and J genes are TRBV28 and TRBJ1-3, with D uncertain. Looked up from germline, CDR1 is MDHEN and CDR2 is SYDVKM. This CDR3 is built from 14 residues. Trimming removed 7 bases at V and 2 bases at J, with 12 bases between. The CDR3 loop is CASTPVFAGNTIYF. The CDR3 DNA is TGTGCCAGCACACCGGTCTTTGCTGGAAACACCATATATTTT.

The chain joins TRBV4-3 to TRBJ1-2; unclear D gene. V was cut by 3 bases and J by 5 bases, with 19 bases left in between. Germline assignment: CDR1 LGHNA and CDR2 YSLEER. The CDR3 has 16 residues. Written as DNA, the CDR3 is TGCGCCAGCAGCCAGGATCCTGGGCAGAAACTTTATGGCTACACCTTC. Translated: CASSQDPGQKLYGYTF.

The rearrangement links TRBV7-2 to TRBJ2-5; TRBD2 agrees at 10 bases. The CDR3 consists of 15 residues. Germline CDR1 SGHTA, CDR2 FQGNSA. Trimming took 1 base from V and 3 from J; bases not matched to a gene: 2. CDR3 sequence: CASSLVTSGKETQYF. The CDR3, as DNA: TGTGCCAGCAGCTTAGTAACTAGCGGGAAAGAGACCCAGTACTTC. Full variable domain (rest looked up from reference TRBV7-2 and TRBJ2-5): GAGVSQSPSNKVTEKGKDVELRCDPISGHTALYWYRQSLGQGLEFLIYFQGNSAPDKSGLPSDRFSAERTGGSVSTLTIQRTQQEDSAVYLCASSLVTSGKETQYFGPGTRLLVL.

This chain joins TRBV7-2 and TRBJ2-5, with 10 positions matching TRBD2. The germline CDR1 and CDR2 sequences are SGHTA and FQGNSA. Trimming cost V 1 base and J 7 bases; bases outside gene matches: 6. The CDR3 has 15 amino acids. CDR3 DNA sequence: TGTGCCAGCAGCTTAGGAGTAAGCGGGAGGGGGACCCAGTACTTC. The encoded protein is CASSLGVSGRGTQYF.

V is TRBV5-1 and J is TRBJ2-7, with D tentatively TRBD2 (6 bases). Between the trimmed V and J ends, which lost 4 bases and 5 bases, there was a span of 19 bases. This CDR3 region has 15 residues. Germline CDR1 is SGHRS and CDR2 is YFSETQ. The CDR3 region has the DNA TGCGCCAGCAGCGTCCTTACGACTAGTCCCCACGAGCAGTACTTC. Its protein product is CASSVLTTSPHEQYF.

This clone was seen once. This sequence joins TRBV5-8 and TRBJ2-2, with TRBD1 identical over 7 bases. Germline lookup yields CDR1 SGHTS and CDR2 YDEGEE. CDR3 size: 14 residues. V trimming: 7 bases; J trimming: 6 bases; junction bases outside the gene matches: 9. The CDR3 sequence is CASRQDRKSGELFF. The CDR3 bases are TGTGCCAGCCGCCAGGACAGGAAATCCGGGGAGCTGTTTTTT.

Here the CDR3 reads CASSLVLAGGPETQYF. DNA for the CDR3: TGCGCCAGCAGCTTAGTGCTAGCGGGAGGGCCAGAGACCCAGTACTTC. The chain employs TRBV5-1 and TRBJ2-5; 12 bases map to TRBD2. The CDR3 is 16 residues long. Germline loops: CDR1 SGHRS, CDR2 YFSETQ. V was pared by 2 bases and J by 4 bases, with 6 bases of the junction left unmatched. The entire variable domain, with the rest obtained from reference TRBV5-1 and TRBJ2-5, is as follows: KAGVTQTPRYLIKTRGQQVTLSCSPISGHRSVSWYQQTPGQGLQFLFEYFSETQRNKGNFPGRFSGRQFSNSRSEMNVSTLELGDSALYLCASSLVLAGGPETQYFGPGTRLLVL.

The rearrangement joins TRBV6-1 to TRBJ2-7; D is unresolved. This CDR3 spans 15 amino acids. The germline V and J ends were trimmed by 0 bases and 3 bases, with 12 bases remaining between them. Germline assignment: CDR1 MNHNS and CDR2 SASEGT. The CDR3 region has the DNA TGTGCCAGCAGTGAAGCGCTTGAAGAGATCTACGAGCAGTACTTC. Protein: CASSEALEEIYEQYF.

The rearrangement joins TRBV29-1 to TRBJ1-3; D ambiguous. The CDR3 is 12 residues long. V shed 4 bases and J shed 2 bases, with 6 bases lying between them. From germline, CDR1 is SQVTM and CDR2 ANQGSEA. The CDR3 DNA follows: TGCAGCGTTGTACGGGCTGGAAACACCATATATTTT. This sequence encodes CSVVRAGNTIYF.

The chain combines TRBV7-8 with TRBJ2-3; tentative D call: TRBD1 (6 bases). The length of the CDR3 is 15 residues. V shed 5 bases and J shed 4 bases, with 16 bases lying between them. Germline V gene sequence: CDR1 SGHVS, CDR2 FQNEAQ. CDR3 sequence (DNA): TGTGCCAGCAGCCCGGACAGCTTCGGGGCAGATACGCAGTATTTT. Translated: CASSPDSFGADTQYF.

V gene TRBV30 combines with J gene TRBJ1-2; D perhaps matches TRBD1 (6 bases). This CDR3 comprises 12 residues. The germline V gene encodes CDR1 GTSNPN and CDR2 SVGIG (reference sequence). The V and J ends lost 3 bases and 5 bases respectively, with 10 bases between them. In DNA form, the CDR3 reads TGTGCCTGGAGCTCAGGGGATTATGGCTACACCTTC. This gives the protein CAWSSGDYGYTF.

This chain links TRBV24-1 with TRBJ2-3; D perhaps matches TRBD2 (5 bases). Germline CDR1 is KGHDR and CDR2 is SFDVKD. This CDR3 comprises 13 residues. The V end lost 4 bases, the J end lost 7 bases, and 11 bases lay between the germline ends. For the CDR3, the DNA is TGTGCCACCAGTGAATTTGGACTGCATACGCAGTATTTT. Translating gives CATSEFGLHTQYF.

This chain connects TRBV6-5 to TRBJ1-3; TRBD1 agrees at 12 bases. The CDR3 has 15 amino acids. Germline-derived CDR1 and CDR2 are MNHEY and SVGAGI. After removal of 1 base from V and 8 bases from J, the junction contained 3 bases not matched to a gene. CDR3 bases: TGTGCCAGCAGTTACTTGGGACAGGGGGCTGACACCATATATTTT. Amino acid sequence: CASSYLGQGADTIYF.

The chain has TRBV12-3 or TRBV12-4 and TRBJ1-2; D possibly corresponds to TRBD1 (6 bases). The germline V and J ends were trimmed by 4 bases and 4 bases, with 10 bases remaining between them. This CDR3 is 13 amino acids long. The CDR3: CASSSDSLYGYTF. In DNA form, the CDR3 reads TGTGCCAGCAGTTCGGACAGTCTCTATGGCTACACCTTC.

The chain has TRBV28 and TRBJ1-6; 8 bases map to TRBD1. V dropped 7 bases and J dropped 10; count of bases not matched to a gene: 12. This CDR3 has 15 amino acids. From germline, CDR1 is MDHEN and CDR2 SYDVKM. The DNA for the CDR3 is TGTGCCAGCAAATGGACAGGGAGGGTTGGGTCACCCCTCCACTTT. This codes for CASKWTGRVGSPLHF.

CDR3 coding DNA: TGCGCCAGCAGCACCACGACAGGGTCTGGCTACACCTTC. This translates into CASSTTTGSGYTF. The J gene is TRBJ1-2, the V gene TRBV5-1; TRBD1 aligns across 7 bases. V shed 4 bases and J 7 bases; nucleotides not matched to a gene: 7. CDR1 is SGHRS, CDR2 YFSETQ, per germline. CDR3 size: 13 residues.

The chain couples TRBV30 to TRBJ2-7; D is perhaps TRBD2 (5 bases). The ends were cut back, 5 bases at V and 3 bases at J, with 14 bases in the middle. Germline-derived CDR1 and CDR2 are GTSNPN and SVGIG (reference sequence). CDR3 size: 13 residues. CDR3 sequence: CAWALTTNYEQYF. The CDR3 bases are TGTGCCTGGGCCCTGACTACCAACTACGAGCAGTACTTC.

The count of this clone is one. The chain uses TRBV15 and TRBJ2-7; D might be TRBD1 (7 bases). V dropped 5 bases and J dropped 6 bases, with 17 bases sitting between them. CDR1 and CDR2 (germline): LNHNV, YYDKDF (reference sequence). The CDR3 is made up of 14 amino acids. Written as DNA, the CDR3 is TGTGCCACCAGCCTGAACAGGGGAGGTTCCGAGCAGTACTTC. Translated, it gives CATSLNRGGSEQYF.